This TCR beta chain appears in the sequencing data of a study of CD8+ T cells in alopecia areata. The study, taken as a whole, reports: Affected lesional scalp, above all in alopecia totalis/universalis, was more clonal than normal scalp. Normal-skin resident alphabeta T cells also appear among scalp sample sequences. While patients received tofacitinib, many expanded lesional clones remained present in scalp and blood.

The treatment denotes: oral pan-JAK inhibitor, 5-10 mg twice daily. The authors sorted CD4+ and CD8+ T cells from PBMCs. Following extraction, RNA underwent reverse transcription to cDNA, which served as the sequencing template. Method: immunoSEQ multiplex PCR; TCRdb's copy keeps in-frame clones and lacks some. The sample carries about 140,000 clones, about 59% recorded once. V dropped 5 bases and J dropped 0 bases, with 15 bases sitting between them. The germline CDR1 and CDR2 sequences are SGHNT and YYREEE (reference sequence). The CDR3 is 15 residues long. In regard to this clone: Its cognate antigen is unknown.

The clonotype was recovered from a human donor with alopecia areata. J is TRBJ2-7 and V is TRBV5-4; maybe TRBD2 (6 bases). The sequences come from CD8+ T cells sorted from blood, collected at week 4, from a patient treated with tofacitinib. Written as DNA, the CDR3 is TGTGCCAGCAGAGGCGGGAATAGGAGCTCCTACGAGCAGTACTTC. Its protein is CASRGGNRSSYEQYF.